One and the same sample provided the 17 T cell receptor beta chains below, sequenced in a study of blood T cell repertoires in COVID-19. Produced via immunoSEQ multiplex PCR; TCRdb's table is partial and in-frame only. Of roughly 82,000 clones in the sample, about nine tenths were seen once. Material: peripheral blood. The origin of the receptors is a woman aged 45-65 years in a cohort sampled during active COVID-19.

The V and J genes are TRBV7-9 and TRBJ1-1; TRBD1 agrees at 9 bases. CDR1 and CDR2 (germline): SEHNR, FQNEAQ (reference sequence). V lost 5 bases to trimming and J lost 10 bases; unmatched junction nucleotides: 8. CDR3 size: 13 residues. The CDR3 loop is CASSISRQGVAFF. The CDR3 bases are TGTGCCAGCAGCATCTCAAGACAGGGGGTAGCTTTCTTT.

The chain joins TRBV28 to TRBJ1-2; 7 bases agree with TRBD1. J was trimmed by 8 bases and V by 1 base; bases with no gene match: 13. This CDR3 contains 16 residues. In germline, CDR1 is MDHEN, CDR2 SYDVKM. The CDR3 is CASSLSVFRQGGGYTF. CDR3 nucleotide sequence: TGTGCCAGCAGTTTATCGGTATTTAGACAGGGTGGAGGCTACACCTTC.

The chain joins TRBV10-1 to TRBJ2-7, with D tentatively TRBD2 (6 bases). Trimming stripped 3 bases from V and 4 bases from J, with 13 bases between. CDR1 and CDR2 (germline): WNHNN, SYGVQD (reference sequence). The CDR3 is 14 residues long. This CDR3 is CASSEGPGVYEQYF. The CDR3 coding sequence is TGCGCCAGCAGTGAAGGCCCGGGGGTGTACGAGCAGTACTTC.

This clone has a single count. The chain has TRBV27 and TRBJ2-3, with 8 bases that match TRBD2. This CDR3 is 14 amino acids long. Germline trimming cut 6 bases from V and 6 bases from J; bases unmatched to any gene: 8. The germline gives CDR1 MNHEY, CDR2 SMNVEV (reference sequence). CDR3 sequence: CASRRIAGMDTQYF. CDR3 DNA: TGTGCCAGCAGAAGAATAGCGGGAATGGATACGCAGTATTTT.

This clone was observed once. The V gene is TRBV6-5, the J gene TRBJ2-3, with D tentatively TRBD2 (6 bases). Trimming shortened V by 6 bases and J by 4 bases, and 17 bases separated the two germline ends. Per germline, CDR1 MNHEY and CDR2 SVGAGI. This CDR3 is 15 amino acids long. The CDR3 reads CASSSQWGGPDTQYF. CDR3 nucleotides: TGTGCCAGCAGCTCCCAGTGGGGAGGACCAGATACGCAGTATTTT.

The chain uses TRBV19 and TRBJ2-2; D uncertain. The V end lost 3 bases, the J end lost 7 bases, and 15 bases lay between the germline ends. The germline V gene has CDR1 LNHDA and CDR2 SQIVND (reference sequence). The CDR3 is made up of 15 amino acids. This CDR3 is CASSISALGGGELFF. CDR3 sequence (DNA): TGTGCCAGTAGTATCTCCGCGCTCGGCGGCGGGGAGCTGTTTTTT.

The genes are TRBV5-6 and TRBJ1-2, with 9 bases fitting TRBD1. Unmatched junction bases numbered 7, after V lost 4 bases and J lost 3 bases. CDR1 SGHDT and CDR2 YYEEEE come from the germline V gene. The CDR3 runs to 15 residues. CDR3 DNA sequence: TGTGCCAGCAGCCCCTGGACAGGGGACTACTATGGCTACACCTTC. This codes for CASSPWTGDYYGYTF.

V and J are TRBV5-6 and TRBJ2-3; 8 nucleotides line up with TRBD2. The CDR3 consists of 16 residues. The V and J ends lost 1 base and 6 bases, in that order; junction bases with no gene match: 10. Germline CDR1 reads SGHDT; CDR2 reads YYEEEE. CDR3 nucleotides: TGTGCCAGCAGCTTGAGCCGAGTAGCGGGAATCGATACGCAGTATTTT. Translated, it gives CASSLSRVAGIDTQYF.

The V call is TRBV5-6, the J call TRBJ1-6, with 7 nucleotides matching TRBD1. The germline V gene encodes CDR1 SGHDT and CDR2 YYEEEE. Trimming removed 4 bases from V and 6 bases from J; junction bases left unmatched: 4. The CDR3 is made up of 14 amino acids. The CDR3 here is CASSGGQINSPLHF. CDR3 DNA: TGTGCCAGCAGCGGGGGACAGATTAATTCACCCCTCCACTTT.

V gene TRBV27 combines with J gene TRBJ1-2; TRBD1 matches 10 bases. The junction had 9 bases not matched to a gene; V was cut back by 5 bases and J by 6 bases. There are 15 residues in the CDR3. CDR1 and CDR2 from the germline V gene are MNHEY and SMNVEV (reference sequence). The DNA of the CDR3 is TGTGCCAGCAGTCCCTTCGCGGACAGGGGGGATGGCTACACCTTC. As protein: CASSPFADRGDGYTF.

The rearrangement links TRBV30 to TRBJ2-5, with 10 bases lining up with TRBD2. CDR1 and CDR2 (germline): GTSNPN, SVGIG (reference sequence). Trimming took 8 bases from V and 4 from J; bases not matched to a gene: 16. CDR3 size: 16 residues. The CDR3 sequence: CAGTFGASGGGETQYF. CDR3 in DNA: TGTGCCGGAACCTTCGGGGCTAGCGGGGGAGGAGAGACCCAGTACTTC.

The DNA of the CDR3 is TGTGCCTGGAGCCTGGACAGCTTAAACACTGAAGCTTTCTTT. As protein: CAWSLDSLNTEAFF. The chain has TRBV30 and TRBJ1-1, with D possibly matching TRBD1 (6 bases). Trimming removed 3 bases from V and 2 bases from J, with 13 bases in between. CDR1 and CDR2 (germline): GTSNPN, SVGIG (reference sequence). This CDR3 region has 14 residues.

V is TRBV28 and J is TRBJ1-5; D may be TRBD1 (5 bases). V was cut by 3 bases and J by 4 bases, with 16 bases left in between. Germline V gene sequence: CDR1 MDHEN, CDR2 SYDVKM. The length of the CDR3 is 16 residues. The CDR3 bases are TGTGCCAGCAGTTTTGTGCTTGGACGGGGGAATCAGCCCCAGCATTTT. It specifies CASSFVLGRGNQPQHF.

The CDR3 DNA reads as TGTGCCAGTAGTTCGGGACAGTCACAAGAGACCCAGTACTTC. Translating it yields CASSSGQSQETQYF. V is TRBV19 and J is TRBJ2-5; 7 bases are shared with TRBD1. This CDR3 contains 14 residues. Trimming removed 5 bases from V and 2 bases from J; junction bases left unmatched: 5. Germline values: CDR1 LNHDA, CDR2 SQIVND (reference sequence). Complete variable domain (other parts from reference TRBV19 and TRBJ2-5): DGGITQSPKYLFRKEGQNVTLSCEQNLNHDAMYWYRQDPGQGLRLIYYSQIVNDFQKGDIAEGYSVSREKKESFPLTVTSAQKNPTAFYLCASSSGQSQETQYFGPGTRLLVL.

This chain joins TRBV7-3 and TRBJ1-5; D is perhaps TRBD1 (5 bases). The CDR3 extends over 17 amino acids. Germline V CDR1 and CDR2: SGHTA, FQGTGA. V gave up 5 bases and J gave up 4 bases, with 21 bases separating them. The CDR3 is CASSPSHTWEGNQPQHF. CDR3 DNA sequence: TGTGCCAGCAGCCCCTCTCATACCTGGGAGGGGAATCAGCCCCAGCATTTT.

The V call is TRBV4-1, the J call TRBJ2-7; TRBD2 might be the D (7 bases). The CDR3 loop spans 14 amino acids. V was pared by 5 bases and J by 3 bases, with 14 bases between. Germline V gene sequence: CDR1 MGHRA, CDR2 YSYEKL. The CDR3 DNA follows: TGCGCCAGCAGCGCCCAAGGGGGGGACTACGAGCAGTACTTC. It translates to CASSAQGGDYEQYF.

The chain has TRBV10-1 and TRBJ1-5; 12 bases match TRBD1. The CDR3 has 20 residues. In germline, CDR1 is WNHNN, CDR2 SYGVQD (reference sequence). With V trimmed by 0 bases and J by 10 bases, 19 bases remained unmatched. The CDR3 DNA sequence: TGCGCCAGCAGTGAGTCTTCCGGGACAGGGGGCCTATTAATAAATTCACCCCAGCATTTT. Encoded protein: CASSESSGTGGLLINSPQHF.